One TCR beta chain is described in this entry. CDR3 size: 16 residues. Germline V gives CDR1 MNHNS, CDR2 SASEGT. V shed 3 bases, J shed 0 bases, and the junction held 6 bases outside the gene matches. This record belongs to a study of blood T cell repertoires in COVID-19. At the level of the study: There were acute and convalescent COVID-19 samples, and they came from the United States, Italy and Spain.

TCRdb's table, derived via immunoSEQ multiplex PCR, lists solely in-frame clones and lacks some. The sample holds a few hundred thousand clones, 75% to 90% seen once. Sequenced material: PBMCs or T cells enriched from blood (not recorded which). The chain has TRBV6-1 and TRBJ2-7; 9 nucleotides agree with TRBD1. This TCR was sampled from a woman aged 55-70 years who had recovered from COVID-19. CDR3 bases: TGTGCCAGCAGTGAGAGGGGACAGGGCCCCTCCTACGAGCAGTACTTC. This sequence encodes CASSERGQGPSYEQYF.